A selection of T cell receptor beta chains follows, all from one sample in a study of blood T cell repertoires in COVID-19. Generated by immunoSEQ multiplex PCR, the TCRdb table keeps only in-frame clones and is missing some. The profile shows more than 90,000 clones, over 70% of them singletons. Sequencing was done on a sample of peripheral blood. The receptors shown here come from an elderly woman with acute or convalescent COVID-19. Each CDR3 is given with its conserved first and last residue. The order of the fields is V gene, clone size, CDR3 protein. Clone size, where shown, is once, few, many, or a class for clones that have expanded.

TRBV6-5 - CASSYGGEGNTIYF
TRBV28 - CASSLGLGDRETQYF
TRBV9 - CASSAQGVGTEAFF
TRBV7-2 - CASSLQGAGELFF
TRBV7-2 - CASSFGGAYTF
TRBV18 - CASSPQQGRNTEAFF
TRBV5-1 - CASRLAGGPYEQYF
TRBV27 - CASSDLAGVAETQYF
TRBV5-1 - CASSADRANTEAFF
TRBV6-2/TRBV6-3 - CASSYYKAGGPINEQFF
TRBV5-5 - CASSAGTGYSGNTIYF
TRBV6-6 - CASSYEDYNEQFF
TRBV28 - CASSWRTSVSTDTQYF
TRBV12-3/TRBV12-4 - CASRDGVTQYF
TRBV4-1 - CASSQADLGVSSYNEQFF
TRBV7-9 - CASSLARGANQPQHF
TRBV30 - CAWSPGGYTEAFF
TRBV5-1 - CASSLQDMNTEAFF
TRBV30 - CAWSRSLGGESNQPQHF
TRBV18 few CASSTGGNQPQHF
TRBV28 - CASSLRGGSNQPQHF
TRBV9 once CASSSLGQGQEPLHF
TRBV9 - CASSVGPGHSNYGYTF
TRBV7-9 once CASSLWEGYYEQYF
TRBV3-1/TRBV3-2 - CASSQTGGDGELFF
TRBV12-3/TRBV12-4 - CASSYTGNYGYTF
TRBV19 - CASTPGQGAGGELFF
TRBV7-9 - CASSQKTGQADYEQYF
TRBV11-3 - CASSYPGEYNEQFF
TRBV27 once CASSRQGFQPQHF
TRBV3-1/TRBV3-2 - CASSQMLQETQYF
TRBV15 - CATSRDRPFRGYTF
TRBV4-3 - CASSPGQAQETQYF
TRBV6-5 - CASSLRPGQGIEQYF
TRBV19 once CASRSVGELFF
TRBV28 - CASHSGSTQETQYF
TRBV28 few CATARADSNQPQHF
TRBV28 few CASSFTGTQGVISNQPQHF
TRBV7-9 - CASSLRGQGNTEAFF
TRBV11-3 - CASSLGQWDIQYF